This T cell receptor (beta chain) appears in the sequencing data of a study of shared clonotypes between healthy human individuals. From germline, CDR1 is LNHDA and CDR2 SQIVND (reference sequence). The CDR3 has 14 residues. V shed 5 bases and J shed 1 base, with 12 bases lying between them. Around 32,000 T cell genomes, or 200 to 250 ng DNA, went into the sorted-subset replicate PCRs. TCRdb keeps only in-frame clones here, not all; method: immunoSEQ multiplex PCR. The table includes 1.4 million to 1.5 million clones, 95% to 97% detected once. The chain carries TRBV19 and TRBJ2-7; the D is unclear. This receptor was taken from a man aged 25-45 years in good health. What was sequenced was naive CD4+ T cells sorted from blood. Subset meaning: CD45RA+ positively selected. The DNA for the CDR3 is TGTGCCAGTAGTTTATCCGAGCTTTCCTACGAGCAGTACTTC. Protein product: CASSLSELSYEQYF. The variable domain in full, completed from reference TRBV19 and TRBJ2-7, reads DGGITQSPKYLFRKEGQNVTLSCEQNLNHDAMYWYRQDPGQGLRLIYYSQIVNDFQKGDIAEGYSVSREKKESFPLTVTSAQKNPTAFYLCASSLSELSYEQYFGPGTRLTVT.